This T cell receptor (beta chain) came from a study of CXCR3-negative and CXCR3-positive naive CD8 T cells. Study findings and constraints: Greater hydrophobicity was found in TRB CDR3s of CXCR3-positive naive cells than of CXCR3-negative naive cells. Memory, not naive, CXCR3-negative and CXCR3-positive cells differed in TRBV-TRBJ usage. Both naive subsets had comparably high diversity; memory CD8+ cells much lower.

About this clonotype: Its antigen is unknown.

The TRB cDNA libraries were prepared by 5' RACE with UMI labels. Each CDR3 protein gets one entry in TCRdb, which reprocessed the 5' RACE reads and gives no DNA. The sample includes about 110,000 distinct CDR3 sequences. Germline loops: CDR1 DFQATT, CDR2 SNEGSKA (reference sequence). This CDR3 spans 15 amino acids. The V and J genes are TRBV20-1 and TRBJ2-7; the D gene TCRdb calls, TRBD2, cannot be checked with no DNA. This receptor was taken from a human donor in good health. Some clones in this sample may be carry-over from other donors' samples. Material: naive CXCR3+ CD8+ T cells from blood. Regarding subset: CD45RO-CCR7+CD27+CD95- naive CD8+ T cells expressing CXCR3 (TNR3+). This CDR3 is CSADASGGTIYEQYF.